A selection of T cell receptor beta chains follows, all from one sample in a study of T and B cells in COVID-19 patients. MiXCR was run by TCRdb on the multiplex PCR reads, yielding one entry per CDR3 protein. The top ten clones hold over 11% of a sample with some 11,000 distinct CDR3 sequences, roughly 31% of them seen once. Sequenced sample: blood. These receptor sequences come from a human donor with active COVID-19. CDR3s include the opening cysteine and the closing phenylalanine or tryptophan. D genes are given only for firm matches. Clone size is not always given. Where it is, it says once, few, many or a class for expanded clones.

v_call: TRBV12-3/TRBV12-4; clone_size: -; d_call: -; j_call: TRBJ1-1; cdr3_nt: TGTGCCAGCAGGAACCCACACGGGGGGCTCACTGAAGCTTTCTTT; cdr3_aa: CASRNPHGGLTEAFF
v_call: TRBV15; clone_size: -; d_call: -; j_call: TRBJ2-2; cdr3_nt: TGTGTCACTACCGACCGGAGGGGTCCCGGGGAGCTGTTTTTT; cdr3_aa: CVTTDRRGPGELFF
v_call: TRBV28; clone_size: -; d_call: -; j_call: TRBJ2-7; cdr3_nt: TGTGCCAGCAGTCTACCTACAATTCGGTCAGGGTTTATATTCTACGAGCAGTACTTC; cdr3_aa: CASSLPTIRSGFIFYEQYF
v_call: TRBV15; clone_size: medium-sized; d_call: -; j_call: TRBJ2-6; cdr3_nt: TGTGCCACCAGCAGAGGAGGGTCTACCGGGGCCAACGTCCTGACTTTC; cdr3_aa: CATSRGGSTGANVLTF
v_call: TRBV10-3; clone_size: few; d_call: -; j_call: TRBJ1-4; cdr3_nt: TGTGCCATCAGTGAGACCTTGGGCAGAGAAAAACTGTTTTTT; cdr3_aa: CAISETLGREKLFF
v_call: TRBV30; clone_size: medium-sized; d_call: -; j_call: TRBJ1-3; cdr3_nt: TGTGCCTGGAGTCCCTACGCAACAGGGACTAAGGGAAACACCATATATTTT; cdr3_aa: CAWSPYATGTKGNTIYF
v_call: TRBV12-3/TRBV12-4; clone_size: few; d_call: -; j_call: TRBJ1-2; cdr3_nt: TGTGCCAGCAGCATCACAGATATCTATGGCTACACCTTC; cdr3_aa: CASSITDIYGYTF
v_call: TRBV13; clone_size: -; d_call: TRBD1; j_call: TRBJ2-7; cdr3_nt: TGTGCCAGCAGCCTAGAGGGGGCTGAGGGCTACGAGCAGTACTTC; cdr3_aa: CASSLEGAEGYEQYF
v_call: TRBV19; clone_size: -; d_call: TRBD1; j_call: TRBJ1-5; cdr3_nt: TGTGCCAGTAGTATCTCCGGGACAGGGGTGATTAGCAATCAGCCCCAGCATTTT; cdr3_aa: CASSISGTGVISNQPQHF
v_call: TRBV12-3/TRBV12-4; clone_size: -; d_call: -; j_call: TRBJ1-5; cdr3_nt: TGTGCCAGCAGTTTACCCGTAATAAATCAGCCCCAGCATTTT; cdr3_aa: CASSLPVINQPQHF
v_call: TRBV5-5; clone_size: -; d_call: -; j_call: TRBJ1-2; cdr3_nt: TGTGCCAGCAGCCTACAGGGTCTGGCTAACTATGGCTACACCTTC; cdr3_aa: CASSLQGLANYGYTF
v_call: TRBV5-5; clone_size: -; d_call: -; j_call: TRBJ1-5; cdr3_nt: TGTGCCAGCAGCATAGGGAGTTTCTTAAATCAGCCCCAGCATTTT; cdr3_aa: CASSIGSFLNQPQHF
v_call: TRBV5-1; clone_size: few; d_call: -; j_call: TRBJ2-3; cdr3_nt: TGCGCCAGCAGCCTACTGACTGCGGGTGGCACAGATACGCAGTATTTT; cdr3_aa: CASSLLTAGGTDTQYF
v_call: TRBV5-1; clone_size: few; d_call: TRBD1; j_call: TRBJ2-3; cdr3_nt: TGCGCCAGCAGCTTTGGGACAGGGGGCACAGATACGCAGTATTTT; cdr3_aa: CASSFGTGGTDTQYF
v_call: TRBV30; clone_size: medium-sized; d_call: -; j_call: TRBJ1-5; cdr3_nt: TGTGCCTGGAGTGAACAGGGAGGTCAGCCCCAGCATTTT; cdr3_aa: CAWSEQGGQPQHF
v_call: TRBV5-1; clone_size: -; d_call: -; j_call: TRBJ1-1; cdr3_nt: TGCGCCAGCAGCTTGGATTCGGCCTCCGCGGCTTTCTTT; cdr3_aa: CASSLDSASAAFF
v_call: TRBV10-3; clone_size: few; d_call: TRBD2; j_call: TRBJ2-3; cdr3_nt: TGTGCCATCAGTGATTGGGAGGGGAGCACAGATACGCAGTATTTT; cdr3_aa: CAISDWEGSTDTQYF
v_call: TRBV6-5; clone_size: few; d_call: -; j_call: TRBJ2-1; cdr3_nt: TGTGCCAGCAGTTACACCTGGACCGCCGCAAATGAGCAGTTCTTC; cdr3_aa: CASSYTWTAANEQFF
v_call: TRBV6-5; clone_size: -; d_call: TRBD2; j_call: TRBJ2-2; cdr3_nt: TGTGCCAGCAGTGAATGGGGGTTCGGGGGGGCGAACACCGGGGAGCTGTTTTTT; cdr3_aa: CASSEWGFGGANTGELFF
v_call: TRBV19; clone_size: -; d_call: -; j_call: TRBJ1-1; cdr3_nt: TGTGCCAGTACGGGGAGGCGAGACACTGAAGCTTTCTTT; cdr3_aa: CASTGRRDTEAFF
v_call: TRBV6-1; clone_size: once; d_call: -; j_call: TRBJ1-2; cdr3_nt: TGTGCCAGCAGTGAAAACTATGGCTACACCTTC; cdr3_aa: CASSENYGYTF
v_call: TRBV30; clone_size: -; d_call: TRBD2; j_call: TRBJ2-1; cdr3_nt: TGTGCCTGGAGTGATGGGGTAGCGGGGGGGCACAATGAGCAGTTCTTC; cdr3_aa: CAWSDGVAGGHNEQFF
v_call: TRBV12-3/TRBV12-4; clone_size: few; d_call: -; j_call: TRBJ2-5; cdr3_nt: TGTGCCAGCAGTAACAGAGAGACCCAGTACTTC; cdr3_aa: CASSNRETQYF
v_call: TRBV6-5; clone_size: -; d_call: TRBD2; j_call: TRBJ2-7; cdr3_nt: TGTGCCAGCAGCCCTAGCGGGGGACGTCGGCACGAGCAGTACTTC; cdr3_aa: CASSPSGGRRHEQYF
v_call: TRBV10-3; clone_size: -; d_call: TRBD1; j_call: TRBJ1-5; cdr3_nt: TGTGCCATCAGTGGCGCCGAGGGGGCGTCCCAGCATTTT; cdr3_aa: CAISGAEGASQHF
v_call: TRBV19; clone_size: -; d_call: -; j_call: TRBJ1-1; cdr3_nt: TGTGCCAGTAGCCCAGGGTTGGGCACTGAAGCTTTCTTT; cdr3_aa: CASSPGLGTEAFF
v_call: TRBV5-6; clone_size: few; d_call: -; j_call: TRBJ1-5; cdr3_nt: TGTGCCAGCAGCTTTCGCCCTAATCAGCCCCAGCATTTT; cdr3_aa: CASSFRPNQPQHF
v_call: TRBV20-1; clone_size: -; d_call: -; j_call: TRBJ2-5; cdr3_nt: TGCAGTGCTAGAAGGGGGGCAGGTCCGCAAGAGACCCAGTACTTC; cdr3_aa: CSARRGAGPQETQYF
v_call: TRBV4-2; clone_size: -; d_call: TRBD1; j_call: TRBJ1-6; cdr3_nt: TGTGCCAGCAGCCAAGAGGAGGACAGGGCTTCACCCCTCCACTTT; cdr3_aa: CASSQEEDRASPLHF
v_call: TRBV7-9; clone_size: -; d_call: -; j_call: TRBJ2-1; cdr3_nt: TGTGCCAGCAGCTTAGCCAGGGTCAATGAGCAGTTCTTC; cdr3_aa: CASSLARVNEQFF
v_call: TRBV7-3; clone_size: once; d_call: -; j_call: TRBJ2-2; cdr3_nt: TGTGCCAGCAGCTTAAGAGGGTCAGCCTCCGGGGAGCTGTTTTTT; cdr3_aa: CASSLRGSASGELFF
v_call: TRBV7-9; clone_size: -; d_call: -; j_call: TRBJ2-1; cdr3_nt: TGTGCCAGCTCATGGGGCGGGTACAATGAGCAGTTCTTC; cdr3_aa: CASSWGGYNEQFF
v_call: TRBV6-5; clone_size: few; d_call: -; j_call: TRBJ2-7; cdr3_nt: TGTGCCAGCGGGGAGACCTACGAGCAGTACTTC; cdr3_aa: CASGETYEQYF
v_call: TRBV19; clone_size: few; d_call: -; j_call: TRBJ1-2; cdr3_nt: TGTGCCAGTAGGCTGGGGGCCCCCTATGGCTACACCTTC; cdr3_aa: CASRLGAPYGYTF
v_call: TRBV12-3/TRBV12-4; clone_size: -; d_call: -; j_call: TRBJ1-3; cdr3_nt: TGTGCCAGCTCCGACAGGTACTCTGGAAACACCATATATTTT; cdr3_aa: CASSDRYSGNTIYF
v_call: TRBV6-5; clone_size: medium-sized; d_call: -; j_call: TRBJ2-1; cdr3_nt: TGTGCCAGCAGTCGCAGTGCCGGTGAGCAGTTCTTC; cdr3_aa: CASSRSAGEQFF
v_call: TRBV6-5; clone_size: -; d_call: TRBD1; j_call: TRBJ1-5; cdr3_nt: TGTGCCAGCAGGCATCCAGGGGGCCGCAATCAGCCCCAGCATTTT; cdr3_aa: CASRHPGGRNQPQHF
v_call: TRBV6-6; clone_size: -; d_call: TRBD1; j_call: TRBJ1-1; cdr3_nt: TGTGCCAGCACCCCAGGGGGGACTGAAGCTTTCTTT; cdr3_aa: CASTPGGTEAFF
v_call: TRBV4-3; clone_size: -; d_call: -; j_call: TRBJ2-3; cdr3_nt: TGCGCCAGCAGCCAAGCGGCGGTTAGCACAGATACGCAGTATTTT; cdr3_aa: CASSQAAVSTDTQYF
v_call: TRBV7-9; clone_size: -; d_call: -; j_call: TRBJ1-4; cdr3_nt: TGTGCCAGCAGCCGTCGGGGGGCTAATGAAAAACTGTTTTTT; cdr3_aa: CASSRRGANEKLFF
v_call: TRBV30; clone_size: medium-sized; d_call: -; j_call: TRBJ1-1; cdr3_nt: TGTGCCTGGAGTAATGGGAACGCCATGAACACTGAAGCTTTCTTT; cdr3_aa: CAWSNGNAMNTEAFF
v_call: TRBV6-6; clone_size: few; d_call: TRBD1; j_call: TRBJ2-7; cdr3_nt: TGTGCCAGCAGTCGTATCCCGGGACAGGGGGGACACGAGCAGTACTTC; cdr3_aa: CASSRIPGQGGHEQYF
v_call: TRBV10-3; clone_size: -; d_call: -; j_call: TRBJ1-2; cdr3_nt: TGTGCCATCAGTGGGGGCTATGGCTACACCTTC; cdr3_aa: CAISGGYGYTF
v_call: TRBV11-1; clone_size: -; d_call: TRBD1; j_call: TRBJ1-4; cdr3_nt: TGTGCCAGCAGCCCGGGACAGGGGGACGAAAAACTGTTTTTT; cdr3_aa: CASSPGQGDEKLFF
v_call: TRBV6-2/TRBV6-3; clone_size: -; d_call: -; j_call: TRBJ2-3; cdr3_nt: TGTGCCAGCAGTCGGGCTAGCGAGGTTTTAGATACGCAGTATTTT; cdr3_aa: CASSRASEVLDTQYF
v_call: TRBV19; clone_size: -; d_call: TRBD1; j_call: TRBJ2-2; cdr3_nt: TGTGCCAGTAGTATTGGGACAGGGAAGGAGACCGGGGAGCTGTTTTTT; cdr3_aa: CASSIGTGKETGELFF
v_call: TRBV7-2; clone_size: -; d_call: -; j_call: TRBJ2-7; cdr3_nt: TGTGCCAGCAGCCCCGGTGGGGGGGGCACCTACGAGCAGTACTTC; cdr3_aa: CASSPGGGGTYEQYF
v_call: TRBV28; clone_size: once; d_call: TRBD1; j_call: TRBJ2-3; cdr3_nt: TGTGCAGGCAACAGGGGGAGCACAGATACGCAGTATTTT; cdr3_aa: CAGNRGSTDTQYF
v_call: TRBV12-3/TRBV12-4; clone_size: -; d_call: TRBD1; j_call: TRBJ1-1; cdr3_nt: TGTGCCAGCAGTTTGGTCTCCTCCTGGGACAGGAAGTATGACACTGAAGCTTTCTTT; cdr3_aa: CASSLVSSWDRKYDTEAFF
v_call: TRBV5-1; clone_size: -; d_call: TRBD2; j_call: TRBJ2-5; cdr3_nt: TGCGCCAGCAGCTTGGCAGTTTCGTGGGCTAGCGGGGGGGAATTAGTCCTACAAGAGACCCAGTACTTC; cdr3_aa: CASSLAVSWASGGELVLQETQYF
v_call: TRBV24-1; clone_size: -; d_call: TRBD1; j_call: TRBJ2-5; cdr3_nt: TGTGCCACCAGTGACCCCGGACAGGGCTCGCAGGAGACCCAGTACTTC; cdr3_aa: CATSDPGQGSQETQYF
v_call: TRBV27; clone_size: -; d_call: TRBD2; j_call: TRBJ2-2; cdr3_nt: TGTGCCAGCAGTTTAAGCCTAGCGGGGGCCCCCACCGGGGAGCTGTTTTTT; cdr3_aa: CASSLSLAGAPTGELFF
v_call: TRBV30; clone_size: medium-sized; d_call: -; j_call: TRBJ2-3; cdr3_nt: TGTGCCTGGGGGACACCAAGGACAGATACGCAGTATTTT; cdr3_aa: CAWGTPRTDTQYF
v_call: TRBV18; clone_size: few; d_call: -; j_call: TRBJ1-1; cdr3_nt: TGTGCCAGCTCACCCACCGTGGGACCTATGAACACTGAAGCTTTCTTT; cdr3_aa: CASSPTVGPMNTEAFF